This T cell receptor beta chain was sequenced for a study of T cells after yellow fever vaccination. Study-wide results and limits: The CD4 compartment and the CD8 compartment contained a small share of clonotypes in common. After the booster, roughly 96% of CD4 and roughly nine tenths of CD8 primary-response clones were re-detected.

Only a few counts were recorded for this clonotype. Antigen unknown. Production of TCR cDNA was by 5'RACE template switching, which also added a universal primer site and UMIs. TCRdb itself ran the 5' RACE reads through MiXCR, one entry per CDR3 protein. The sample includes 300,000 to 350,000 distinct CDR3 sequences, approximately 4% seen only once; the top ten take 19%. V was shortened by 2 bases and J by 9 bases, with 8 bases between the two germline ends. CDR1 SEHNR and CDR2 FQNEAQ come from the germline V gene (reference sequence). This CDR3 has 13 amino acids. The chain joins TRBV7-9 to TRBJ1-6; TRBD1 might be the D (6 bases). This TCR was sampled from a man between 18 and 29 years old who received the YFV17D yellow fever vaccine. Sequenced here: PBMCs, sampled 15 days after the yellow fever booster vaccination. The CDR3 spells CASSLQTGSPLHF. The CDR3 DNA sequence: TGTGCCAGCAGCTTACAGACAGGTTCACCCCTCCACTTT.